The entry below describes one TCR beta chain. The antigen remains undetermined. This CDR3 contains 16 residues. Looked up from germline, CDR1 is LNHDA and CDR2 is SQIVND (reference sequence). Unmatched junction bases numbered 12, after V lost 4 bases and J lost 8 bases. Some clones are missing from TCRdb's copy, which holds only in-frame ones; the method was immunoSEQ multiplex PCR. The sample records approximately 90,000 clones, around four fifths being singletons. These data come from a study of radiation and T cells in renal cell carcinoma. Overall study results and limits: In blood, top tumor clones expanded by 2 weeks, shrinking by 4.

This sample's time point: blood 4 weeks post-SBRT, at nephrectomy. Treatment indicated: 15 Gy SBRT to primary tumor, nephrectomy 4 weeks later. Nephrectomy followed 15 Gy stereotactic body radiation by 4 weeks. The tumor was a clear cell renal cell carcinoma. Here the sequenced sample was blood, taken from a patient whose treatment included radiotherapy and nephrectomy. The sequence derives from a man over 45 with renal cell carcinoma. The V call is TRBV19, the J call TRBJ2-1; 9 nucleotides agree with TRBD2. CDR3 protein: CASSSSPSGRSDEQFF. The CDR3 DNA reads TGTGCCAGTAGTAGTTCCCCCAGCGGGAGGTCGGATGAGCAGTTCTTC.